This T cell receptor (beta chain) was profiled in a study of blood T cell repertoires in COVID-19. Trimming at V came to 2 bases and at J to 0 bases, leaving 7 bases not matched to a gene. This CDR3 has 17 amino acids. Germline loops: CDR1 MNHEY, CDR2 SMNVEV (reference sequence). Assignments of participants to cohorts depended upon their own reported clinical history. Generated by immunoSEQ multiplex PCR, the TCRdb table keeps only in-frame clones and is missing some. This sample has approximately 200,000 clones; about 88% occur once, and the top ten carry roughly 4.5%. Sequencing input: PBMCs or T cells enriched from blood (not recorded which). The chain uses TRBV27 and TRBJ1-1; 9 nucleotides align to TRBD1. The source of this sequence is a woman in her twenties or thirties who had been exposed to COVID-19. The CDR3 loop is CASSLDRTGGLNTEAFF. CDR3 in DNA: TGTGCCAGCAGTTTAGACCGAACAGGGGGCCTGAACACTGAAGCTTTCTTT.